This T cell receptor beta chain was obtained from a study of identical twins. Per germline, CDR1 SGHTA and CDR2 FQGNSA. V was cut by 9 bases and J by 0 bases, with 11 bases left in between. This CDR3 region has 13 residues. Study outcomes and limitations: For monozygotic twins, models underestimated out-of-frame TCR alpha sharing.

TCRdb ran MiXCR on the 5' RACE reads and lists one entry per CDR3 protein. The sample lists 150,000 or so distinct CDR3 sequences; 3.5% were seen once. Comment on this clonotype: Antigen: not known.

Sequenced: memory T cells sorted from blood. This TCR came from a man aged 18 to 29 in good health. V gene TRBV7-2 combines with J gene TRBJ2-5; D may correspond to TRBD1 or TRBD2 (6 bases each). The chain's CDR3 is CASGGTHQETQYF. Here the CDR3 DNA reads TGTGCCAGTGGGGGGACACACCAAGAGACCCAGTACTTC.